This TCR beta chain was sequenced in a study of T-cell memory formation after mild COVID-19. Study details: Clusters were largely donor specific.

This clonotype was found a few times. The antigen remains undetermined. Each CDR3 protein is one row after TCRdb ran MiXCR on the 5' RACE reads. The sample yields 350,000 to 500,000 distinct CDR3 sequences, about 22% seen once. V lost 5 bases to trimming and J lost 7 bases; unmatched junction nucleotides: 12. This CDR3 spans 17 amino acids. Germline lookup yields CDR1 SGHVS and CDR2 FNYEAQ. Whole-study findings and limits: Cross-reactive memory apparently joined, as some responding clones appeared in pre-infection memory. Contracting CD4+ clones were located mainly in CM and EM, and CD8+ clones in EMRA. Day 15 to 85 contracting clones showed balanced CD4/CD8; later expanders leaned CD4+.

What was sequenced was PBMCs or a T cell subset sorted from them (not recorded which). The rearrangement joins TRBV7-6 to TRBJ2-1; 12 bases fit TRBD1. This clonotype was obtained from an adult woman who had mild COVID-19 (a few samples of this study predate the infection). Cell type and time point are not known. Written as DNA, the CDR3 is TGTGCCAGCAGCCAATTACCGGGACAGGGGGCCGGTAATGAGCAGTTCTTC. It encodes CASSQLPGQGAGNEQFF.